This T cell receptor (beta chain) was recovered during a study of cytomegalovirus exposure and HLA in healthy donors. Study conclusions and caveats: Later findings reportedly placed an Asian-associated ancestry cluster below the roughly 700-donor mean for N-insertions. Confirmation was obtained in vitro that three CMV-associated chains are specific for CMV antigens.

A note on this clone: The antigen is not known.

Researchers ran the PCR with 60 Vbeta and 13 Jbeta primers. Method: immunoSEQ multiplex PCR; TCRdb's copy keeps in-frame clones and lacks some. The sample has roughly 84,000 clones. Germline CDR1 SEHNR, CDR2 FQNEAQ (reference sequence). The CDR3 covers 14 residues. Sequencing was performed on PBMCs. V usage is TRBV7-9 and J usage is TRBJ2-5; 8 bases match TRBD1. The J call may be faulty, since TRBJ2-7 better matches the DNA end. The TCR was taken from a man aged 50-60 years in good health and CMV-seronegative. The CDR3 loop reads CASSYRDRSNEQYF. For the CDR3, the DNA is TGTGCCAGCAGCTACCGGGACAGGAGTAACGAGCAGTACTTC.